Listed below are T cell receptor beta chains from one sample, sequenced in a study of T cell responses to AZD1222 COVID-19 vaccine. Sequenced by immunoSEQ multiplex PCR; TCRdb stores in-frame clones only, minus some. The table shows around 130,000 clones, with about nine tenths occurring only once. Source: peripheral blood, taken 28 days after the second AZD1222 dose. These TCRs come from an adult who received the AZD1222 COVID-19 vaccine. CDR3s include the opening cysteine and the closing phenylalanine or tryptophan. A D gene is named only where the DNA matches it firmly. Size tells how often a clone was seen (once, few, many) or the class of an expanded clone, and some rows leave it out.

V gene: TRBV11-2; D gene: TRBD2; J gene: TRBJ2-3; clone size: -; CDR3 protein: CASSPGTSGGADTQYF; CDR3 DNA: TGTGCCAGCAGCCCCGGGACTAGCGGGGGGGCGGATACGCAGTATTTT
V gene: TRBV24-1; D gene: -; J gene: TRBJ1-1; clone size: -; CDR3 protein: CATSERTRLNTEAFF; CDR3 DNA: TGTGCCACCAGTGAACGGACAAGGTTGAACACTGAAGCTTTCTTT
V gene: TRBV5-1; D gene: TRBD1; J gene: TRBJ2-5; clone size: once; CDR3 protein: CASSFGTGLETQYF; CDR3 DNA: TGCGCCAGCAGCTTCGGGACAGGGCTCGAGACCCAGTACTTC
V gene: TRBV24-1; D gene: TRBD2; J gene: TRBJ2-3; clone size: -; CDR3 protein: CATSDWTSGATSTDTQYF; CDR3 DNA: TGTGCCACCAGTGATTGGACTAGCGGGGCCACTAGCACAGATACGCAGTATTTT
V gene: TRBV5-1; D gene: TRBD1; J gene: TRBJ2-3; clone size: -; CDR3 protein: CASSLGQGVTDTQYF; CDR3 DNA: TGCGCCAGCAGCTTGGGACAGGGGGTTACAGATACGCAGTATTTT
V gene: TRBV7-9; D gene: -; J gene: TRBJ2-1; clone size: -; CDR3 protein: CASSLVLAPSYNEQFF; CDR3 DNA: TGTGCCAGCAGCTTAGTTCTAGCGCCCTCCTACAATGAGCAGTTCTTC
V gene: TRBV5-5; D gene: -; J gene: TRBJ2-7; clone size: -; CDR3 protein: CASSPLGLLYEQYF; CDR3 DNA: TGTGCCAGCAGCCCGCTGGGACTCCTCTACGAGCAGTACTTC
V gene: TRBV15; D gene: TRBD1; J gene: TRBJ1-3; clone size: -; CDR3 protein: CATSRDLAGGPGNTIYF; CDR3 DNA: TGTGCCACCAGCAGAGATCTGGCAGGGGGACCCGGAAACACCATATATTTT
V gene: TRBV27; D gene: -; J gene: TRBJ2-7; clone size: -; CDR3 protein: CASRGYAGYEQYF; CDR3 DNA: TGTGCCAGTCGGGGCTATGCTGGGTACGAGCAGTACTTC
V gene: TRBV7-2; D gene: TRBD2; J gene: TRBJ2-3; clone size: -; CDR3 protein: CASSARLAGGADTQYF; CDR3 DNA: TGTGCCAGCAGCGCGCGACTAGCGGGAGGGGCAGATACGCAGTATTTT
V gene: TRBV30; D gene: -; J gene: TRBJ1-1; clone size: -; CDR3 protein: CAWSVPGDTEAFF; CDR3 DNA: TGTGCCTGGAGTGTGCCAGGGGACACTGAAGCTTTCTTT
V gene: TRBV19; D gene: -; J gene: TRBJ2-1; clone size: -; CDR3 protein: CASSPNSGSESNEQFF; CDR3 DNA: TGTGCCAGTAGCCCCAACTCGGGGTCCGAATCCAATGAGCAGTTCTTC
V gene: TRBV5-6; D gene: TRBD1; J gene: TRBJ1-1; clone size: -; CDR3 protein: CASSLARDRGNTEAFF; CDR3 DNA: TGTGCCAGCAGCTTGGCGAGGGACAGGGGGAACACTGAAGCTTTCTTT
V gene: TRBV4-3; D gene: -; J gene: TRBJ2-1; clone size: -; CDR3 protein: CASSQVGAGASSYNEQFF; CDR3 DNA: TGCGCCAGCAGCCAAGTCGGAGCAGGGGCGAGCTCCTACAATGAGCAGTTCTTC
V gene: TRBV7-8; D gene: -; J gene: TRBJ1-3; clone size: -; CDR3 protein: CASSPDSRSGNTIYF; CDR3 DNA: TGTGCCAGCAGTCCTGACAGTCGCTCTGGAAACACCATATATTTT
V gene: TRBV3-1/TRBV3-2; D gene: -; J gene: TRBJ2-4; clone size: -; CDR3 protein: CASSQDPSIQYF; CDR3 DNA: TGTGCCAGCAGCCAAGATCCATCTATTCAGTACTTC
V gene: TRBV6-6; D gene: TRBD2; J gene: TRBJ2-2; clone size: -; CDR3 protein: CASRTSGNTGELFF; CDR3 DNA: TGTGCCAGTAGGACTAGCGGAAACACCGGGGAGCTGTTTTTT
V gene: TRBV10-3; D gene: -; J gene: TRBJ1-2; clone size: -; CDR3 protein: CAISELQAFYGYTF; CDR3 DNA: TGTGCCATCAGTGAACTCCAGGCGTTCTATGGCTACACCTTC
V gene: TRBV9; D gene: TRBD2; J gene: TRBJ2-5; clone size: -; CDR3 protein: CASSVSGLAGGQETQYF; CDR3 DNA: TGTGCCAGCAGCGTATCGGGACTAGCGGGAGGGCAAGAGACCCAGTACTTC